These 5 T cell receptor beta chains share one sample of origin, sequenced in a study of T cell responses to AZD1222 COVID-19 vaccine (dated by TCRdb to about 2021). What the time point label conveys for this sample: about 28 days (+/-7) after the second vaccine dose. The library was made by the immunoSEQ multiplex PCR assay. In its TCRdb copy, this immuneACCESS table keeps in-frame sequences only and misses some clones. Where compared with another copy, unresolved V genes explain less than half of these, and the others have no known cause. The sample table contains 90,000 to 130,000 clones; only one count was recorded for 92% of them. Of the sample, 2% to 2.5% falls within the top ten clones. Sequencing was performed on peripheral blood, taken 28 days after the second AZD1222 dose. The origin of the receptors is an adult who received the AZD1222 COVID-19 vaccine.

The rearrangement links TRBV28 to TRBJ2-7; 7 positions match TRBD1. Trimming cost V 11 bases and J 6 bases; bases outside gene matches: 16. In germline, CDR1 is MDHEN, CDR2 SYDVKM. The CDR3 is 14 amino acids. The CDR3 bases are TGTGCCCTCACACCGGCAGGGGGAGAGGTCGAGCAGTACTTC. Its translation: CALTPAGGEVEQYF.

There are a few counts of this clone. The chain has TRBV5-1 and TRBJ2-2, with D perhaps TRBD1 (6 bases). The CDR3 runs to 15 residues. Germline CDR1 reads SGHRS; CDR2 reads YFSETQ. The V end lost 0 bases, the J end lost 5 bases, and 11 bases lay between the germline ends. CDR3: CASSLGTTGTGELFF. Here the CDR3 DNA reads TGCGCCAGCAGCTTGGGGACAACAGGGACCGGGGAGCTGTTTTTT.

The chain links TRBV19 to TRBJ2-1; tentative D call: TRBD1 (5 bases). CDR1 is LNHDA and CDR2 is SQIVND in the germline V gene (reference sequence). The CDR3 runs to 13 residues. Trimming took off 1 base at V and 8 bases at J, with 9 bases between the two ends. Here the CDR3 DNA reads TGTGCCAGTAGTATAGCGGACACATATGAGCAGTTCTTC. Its translation: CASSIADTYEQFF.

V gene TRBV6-1 combines with J gene TRBJ1-1; D might be TRBD1 (5 bases). V dropped 1 base and J dropped 0 bases, with 15 bases sitting between them. CDR3 size: 17 residues. Germline CDR1 is MNHNS and CDR2 is SASEGT. The CDR3 here is CASSEEFSGVVNTEAFF. In DNA form, the CDR3 reads TGTGCCAGCAGTGAAGAGTTTTCGGGGGTGGTGAACACTGAAGCTTTCTTT.

The genes are TRBV6-5 and TRBJ1-2, with a tentative D call TRBD1 (5 bases). The V end lost 2 bases, the J end lost 8 bases, and 18 bases lay between the germline ends. The CDR3 is 15 amino acids. The germline V gene has CDR1 MNHEY and CDR2 SVGAGI. CDR3 bases: TGTGCCAGCAGTTACGGACCACAGGACTCGCACGGCTACACCTTC. Translating gives CASSYGPQDSHGYTF.